This record looks at one T cell receptor beta chain sequence and its context. The germline V gene encodes CDR1 KGHSH and CDR2 LQKENI. V shed 3 bases and J 0 bases; nucleotides not matched to a gene: 0. The CDR3 is 15 amino acids. This entry is derived from a study of blood T cell repertoires in COVID-19. Study-wide context: PBMCs, B-cell-depleted T cells, or T cells provided the cDNA or gDNA that made up the material.

TCRdb keeps only in-frame clones here, not all; method: immunoSEQ multiplex PCR. The table has fewer than 35,000 clones, approximately 92% seen once. The chain carries TRBV18 and TRBJ2-2; 8 positions agree with TRBD1. Sequences were obtained from peripheral blood. This receptor was obtained from a man at least 80 years old with acute or convalescent COVID-19. The chain's CDR3 is CASSPGQANTGELFF. CDR3 in DNA: TGTGCCAGCTCACCGGGACAGGCGAACACCGGGGAGCTGTTTTTT.